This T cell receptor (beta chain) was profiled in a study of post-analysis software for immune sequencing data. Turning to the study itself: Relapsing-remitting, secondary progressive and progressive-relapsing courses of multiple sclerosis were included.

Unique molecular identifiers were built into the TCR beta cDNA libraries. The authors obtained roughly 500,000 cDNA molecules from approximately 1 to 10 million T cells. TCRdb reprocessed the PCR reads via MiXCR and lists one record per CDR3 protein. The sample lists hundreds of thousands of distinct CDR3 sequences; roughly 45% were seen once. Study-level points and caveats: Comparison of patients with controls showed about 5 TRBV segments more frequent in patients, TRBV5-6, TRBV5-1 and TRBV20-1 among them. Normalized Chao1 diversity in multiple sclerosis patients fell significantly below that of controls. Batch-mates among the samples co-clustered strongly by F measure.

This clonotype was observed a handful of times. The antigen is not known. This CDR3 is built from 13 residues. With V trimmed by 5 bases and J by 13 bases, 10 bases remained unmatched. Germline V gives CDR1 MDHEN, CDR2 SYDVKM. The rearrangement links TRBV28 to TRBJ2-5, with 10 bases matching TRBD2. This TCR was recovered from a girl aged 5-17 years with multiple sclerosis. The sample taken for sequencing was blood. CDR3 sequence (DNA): TGTGCCAGCAGTCCCCGTACTAGCGGGGAACGGTACTTC. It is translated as CASSPRTSGERYF.